The rows below give T cell receptor beta chains drawn from one sample of a study of T-cell reconstitution after alpha-beta-depleted transplantation in children. TCRdb reprocessed the PCR reads with MiXCR, giving one entry per CDR3 protein. This table has about 160,000 distinct CDR3 sequences, approximately 10% appearing once. The sequenced sample was PBMCs, obtained before TCRalphabeta/CD19-depleted stem cell transplant. Receptors originate from a boy between 2 and 10 years old with acute myeloid leukemia, due to receive a stem cell transplant. CDR3s include the opening cysteine and the closing phenylalanine or tryptophan. D genes are given only for firm matches. Not every row has a clone size; where given, it reads once, few, many or a size class.

v_gene,j_gene,d_gene,abundance,CDR3nt,CDR3aa
TRBV20-1,TRBJ2-1,TRBD2,many,TGCAGTGCCCAGGGACTAGCGGGAGGCAATCCCTACAATGAGCAGTTCTTC,CSAQGLAGGNPYNEQFF
TRBV20-1,TRBJ1-5,TRBD1,many,TGCAGTGCTTCACAGGGGGCTGAAGGGAATCAGCCCCAGCATTTT,CSASQGAEGNQPQHF
TRBV2,TRBJ2-2,TRBD2,many,TGTGCCAGCACCCTGACTAGCGCGGGGGGTGGAACCGGGGAGCTGTTTTTT,CASTLTSAGGGTGELFF
TRBV5-1,TRBJ2-2,TRBD1,many,TGCGCCAGCGGCACCGGGACAGGGAGGGCCGGGGAGCTGTTTTTT,CASGTGTGRAGELFF
TRBV28,TRBJ2-3,.,many,TGTGCCAGCAGTTTAATAGGGACATGGTATACAGATACGCAGTATTTT,CASSLIGTWYTDTQYF
TRBV10-3,TRBJ1-2,TRBD1,many,TGTGCCATCAGTGTAGAGGGGGACAGGGTTCGCGGCTACACCTTC,CAISVEGDRVRGYTF
TRBV5-6,TRBJ1-2,.,many,TGTGCCAGCAGCTTGGGAGCAGGAATGATCTCGGTATCCCGATCTAACTATGGCTACACCTTC,CASSLGAGMISVSRSNYGYTF
TRBV25-1,TRBJ1-1,TRBD1,few,TGTGCCAGCAGTGCGCAACGGGACAGGGGGTTCCCCGGCACTGAAGCTTTCTTT,CASSAQRDRGFPGTEAFF
TRBV20-1,TRBJ2-2,.,many,TGCAGTGCTACAGGGTATGGTTGGGTCGAGAACACCGGGGAGCTGTTTTTT,CSATGYGWVENTGELFF
TRBV20-1,TRBJ2-2,.,.,TGCAGTGCTAGGGCAACCTACACCGGGGAGCTGTTTTTT,CSARATYTGELFF
TRBV4-2,TRBJ2-1,.,many,TGTGCCAGCAGCCAGAGGACTCTACCGTACAATGAGCAGTTCTTC,CASSQRTLPYNEQFF
TRBV19,TRBJ2-1,TRBD2,many,TGTGCCAGTAGTATCGTTAGCGGGGGAAACAATGAGCAGTTCTTC,CASSIVSGGNNEQFF
TRBV3-1,TRBJ1-2,.,many,TGTGCCAGCAGCCAGCCCTTGGGCCCTTCTAGAGGCTACACCTTC,CASSQPLGPSRGYTF
TRBV28,TRBJ2-1,TRBD2,many,TGTGCCAGCAGTTTAGGGACTAGTGACCCTGAGCAGTTCTTC,CASSLGTSDPEQFF
TRBV5-1,TRBJ2-1,TRBD2,many,TGCGCCAGCAGCTTGGGAGGACTAGCGGGTTACAATGAGCAGTTCTTC,CASSLGGLAGYNEQFF
TRBV29-1,TRBJ2-5,TRBD2,many,TGCAGCGTTGAACGCGGGGGCCAAGAGACCCAGTACTTC,CSVERGGQETQYF
TRBV20-1,TRBJ1-1,TRBD1,.,TGCAGTGCTACCGGACACATAGACAGGGTTCCTTTCGGGAACACTGAAGCTTTCTTT,CSATGHIDRVPFGNTEAFF
TRBV30,TRBJ2-1,.,many,TGTGCCTGGGGGACTGTGAGCTCCTACAATGAGCAGTTCTTC,CAWGTVSSYNEQFF
TRBV7-2,TRBJ1-5,.,many,TGTGCCAGCAGCTTAGACGATGTCAGTCAGCCCCAGCATTTT,CASSLDDVSQPQHF
TRBV4-1,TRBJ2-7,.,many,TGCGCCAGCAGCCAAGTCCCAAGAGGGAGTGCCTACGAGCAGTACTTC,CASSQVPRGSAYEQYF
TRBV2,TRBJ1-1,.,many,TGTGCCAGCAATCTGAACACTGAAGCTTTCTTT,CASNLNTEAFF
TRBV5-1,TRBJ2-2,.,many,TGCGCCAGCAGCAGATTCAACGGGGCGGACACCGGGGAGCTGTTTTTT,CASSRFNGADTGELFF
TRBV20-1,TRBJ2-7,TRBD2,few,TGCAGTGCTAGAGGATCCGGGACTAATCTCTACGAGCAGTACTTC,CSARGSGTNLYEQYF
TRBV2,TRBJ2-5,.,.,TGTGCCAGCACCCCGAGACATGGAGAGACCCAGTACTTC,CASTPRHGETQYF
TRBV12-3/TRBV12-4,TRBJ2-2,TRBD1,many,TGTGCCAGCAGTCGACAACAGGGGTTTAACACCGGGGAGCTGTTTTTT,CASSRQQGFNTGELFF
TRBV20-1,TRBJ1-3,TRBD1,many,TGCAGTGCTAGATGGACCTCAGGGGGTAACACCATATATTTT,CSARWTSGGNTIYF
TRBV12-3/TRBV12-4,TRBJ2-1,.,many,TGTGCCAGCAGTTATTACCAGAGCTCCTACAATGAGCAGTTCTTC,CASSYYQSSYNEQFF
TRBV19,TRBJ2-1,.,.,TGTGCCAGTAGTACGTTGTTCAGCTCCTACAATGAGCAGTTCTTC,CASSTLFSSYNEQFF
TRBV13,TRBJ1-1,.,many,TGTGCCAGCAGATATGGGGCAGACCTATCACGAATGAACACTGAAGCTTTCTTT,CASRYGADLSRMNTEAFF
TRBV6-1,TRBJ2-1,TRBD2,many,TGTGCCAGCAGTGAGGCGGGAGGGTACAATGAGCAGTTCTTC,CASSEAGGYNEQFF
TRBV7-2,TRBJ2-4,.,many,TGTGCCAGCAGCATGACTAGGGGAGCAAACATTCAGTACTTC,CASSMTRGANIQYF
TRBV4-1,TRBJ2-3,.,few,TGCGCCAGCAGCCAAGAGCGGGGAGGCGCAGATACGCAGTATTTT,CASSQERGGADTQYF
TRBV7-8,TRBJ2-5,.,many,TGTGCCAGCAGCTTAAGGGTGCAAGAGACCCAGTACTTC,CASSLRVQETQYF
TRBV7-9,TRBJ2-1,TRBD2,many,TGTGCCAGCACCCGGGAGGGGATCTACAATGAGCAGTTCTTC,CASTREGIYNEQFF
TRBV9,TRBJ2-5,TRBD1,few,TGTGCCAGCAGCGTAGCGGCAGGGGGAGCACAAGAGACCCAGTACTTC,CASSVAAGGAQETQYF
TRBV12-3/TRBV12-4,TRBJ2-6,.,many,TGTGCCAGCAGTTTTTCAGGGTCTGGGGCCAACGTCCTGACTTTC,CASSFSGSGANVLTF
TRBV12-3/TRBV12-4,TRBJ1-5,TRBD1,few,TGTGCCAGCAGTCACAGGGGCGGCAATCAGCCCCAGCATTTT,CASSHRGGNQPQHF
TRBV4-1,TRBJ2-5,.,many,TGCGCCAGCAGCCAAGGGGATAAGCAGACCCAGTACTTC,CASSQGDKQTQYF
TRBV7-2,TRBJ2-7,.,many,TGTGCCAGCAGCCCGCCGACACGGTACTACGAGCAGTACTTC,CASSPPTRYYEQYF
TRBV4-1,TRBJ2-7,.,many,TGCGCCAGCAGCCAGGGCCGCACAAGCACGGGGTACGAGCAGTACTTC,CASSQGRTSTGYEQYF
TRBV4-1,TRBJ2-7,.,many,TGCGCCAGCAGCCATCCCCCGCTTTCGGGGGAGTACGAGCAGTACTTC,CASSHPPLSGEYEQYF
TRBV6-5,TRBJ2-2,.,many,TGTGCCAGCAGTTTACTAGCTGGCACCGGGGAGCTGTTTTTT,CASSLLAGTGELFF